The 15 T cell receptor beta chains presented below share a single source sample, sequenced in a study of blood T cell repertoires in COVID-19. The method was immunoSEQ multiplex PCR; TCRdb's version includes in-frame clones alone and lacks a portion of them. The sample lists about 200,000 clones; approximately 82% were seen once. Material for sequencing was peripheral blood. The source of these receptors is a human donor with acute or convalescent COVID-19. The donor label of this sample is uncertain.

V is TRBV5-1 and J is TRBJ1-1, with TRBD1 as a possible D gene (5 bases). Trimming pared 4 bases from V and 0 bases from J, leaving 10 bases between. The CDR3 is 14 residues long. Per germline, CDR1 SGHRS and CDR2 YFSETQ. CDR3 sequence: CASSGTGLNTEAFF. In DNA form, the CDR3 reads TGCGCCAGCAGCGGCACAGGCTTGAACACTGAAGCTTTCTTT.

V and J are TRBV6-5 and TRBJ1-1; 8 bases are shared with TRBD1. Trimming at V came to 5 bases and at J to 2 bases, leaving 4 bases not matched to a gene. The CDR3 loop spans 14 amino acids. Per the germline V gene, CDR1 is MNHEY and CDR2 is SVGAGI. In DNA, the CDR3 is TGTGCCAGCAGTAGGGACAGGATCAACACTGAAGCTTTCTTT. This sequence encodes CASSRDRINTEAFF.

A single count supports this clone. The chain recombines TRBV24-1 with TRBJ1-5; TRBD1 is a possible D gene (6 bases). This CDR3 spans 16 amino acids. V was shortened by 6 bases and J by 0 bases, with 14 bases between the two germline ends. The germline CDR1 and CDR2 sequences are KGHDR and SFDVKD. The CDR3 bases are TGTGCCACCAGTACCAGGACAGCCCATAGCAATCAGCCCCAGCATTTT. Its translation is CATSTRTAHSNQPQHF.

The V gene is TRBV18, the J gene TRBJ1-1; 7 bases line up with TRBD1. CDR1 and CDR2 (germline): KGHSH, LQKENI. The CDR3 sequence is 13 residues long. The V gene end was trimmed by 3 bases and the J gene end by 13 bases; junction bases not matched to a gene: 11. CDR3 loop: CASSPDRVSQGFF. The DNA of the CDR3 is TGTGCCAGCTCACCCGACAGGGTATCCCAGGGTTTCTTT.

The chain has TRBV28 and TRBJ1-2; 10 bases agree with TRBD1. Germline-derived CDR1 and CDR2 are MDHEN and SYDVKM. The CDR3 runs to 15 residues. The ends lost 5 bases at V and 4 bases at J; junction bases unmatched: 7. CDR3 coding DNA: TGTGCCAGCAGTATCCCCCGGGACAGGGGCTATGGCTACACCTTC. This gives the protein CASSIPRDRGYGYTF.

This chain uses TRBV5-6 with TRBJ2-4; 14 bases align to TRBD2. The V and J ends lost 4 bases and 3 bases, in that order; junction bases with no gene match: 9. The CDR3 loop spans 18 amino acids. CDR1 SGHDT and CDR2 YYEEEE come from the germline V gene. CDR3 residues: CASSLETSGRASKNIQYF. DNA of the CDR3: TGTGCCAGCAGCCTCGAGACTAGCGGGAGGGCCAGCAAAAACATTCAGTACTTC. Full variable domain (outside the CDR3, taken from reference TRBV5-6 and TRBJ2-4): DAGVTQSPTHLIKTRGQQVTLRCSPKSGHDTVSWYQQALGQGPQFIFQYYEEEERQRGNFPDRFSGHQFPNYSSELNVNALLLGDSALYLCASSLETSGRASKNIQYFGAGTRLSVL.

This clone was counted between two and nine times. The chain is built from TRBV7-3 and TRBJ2-1; no clear D gene. This CDR3 is built from 13 residues. CDR1 is SGHTA and CDR2 is FQGTGA in the germline V gene. V dropped 0 bases and J dropped 9 bases, with 9 bases sitting between them. In nucleotides, the CDR3 is TGTGCCAGCAGCTTAACTGATAGTGCTGAGCAGTTCTTC. This codes for CASSLTDSAEQFF.

This clone was observed a few times. V and J are TRBV28 and TRBJ2-5, with 8 bases aligning to TRBD2. J was trimmed by 5 bases and V by 1 base; bases with no gene match: 9. Germline CDR1 MDHEN, CDR2 SYDVKM. The CDR3 spans 16 residues. In nucleotides, the CDR3 is TGTGCCAGCAGTTTATTGCGGGCGGGAGGCGGGGAGACCCAGTACTTC. Its protein is CASSLLRAGGGETQYF.

The chain recombines TRBV6-6 with TRBJ1-6, with 7 bases lining up with TRBD1. The CDR3 runs to 16 residues. Germline values: CDR1 MNHNY, CDR2 SVGAGI (reference sequence). V dropped 5 bases and J dropped 6; count of bases not matched to a gene: 10. DNA for the CDR3: TGTGCCAGCAGTCGACAACCGGGACAGTTTAATTCACCCCTCCACTTT. This translates into CASSRQPGQFNSPLHF.

This clone was recorded a few times. The chain is built from TRBV30 and TRBJ1-2; 7 nucleotides line up with TRBD1. The CDR3 spans 13 residues. Trimming took 1 base from V and 12 from J; bases not matched to a gene: 11. CDR1 and CDR2 (germline): GTSNPN, SVGIG (reference sequence). The CDR3 DNA sequence: TGTGCCTGGAGTGGGAGGGGGCGGGGTAGTCACACCTTC. Amino acid sequence: CAWSGRGRGSHTF.

This chain uses TRBV28 with TRBJ1-1, with 7 bases fitting TRBD1. Germline V gene lookup returns CDR1 MDHEN and CDR2 SYDVKM. The CDR3 is 14 amino acids. V gave up 7 bases and J gave up 5 bases; unmatched junction bases: 10. The CDR3 here is CASTKGGFGTEAFF. For the CDR3, the DNA is TGTGCCAGCACCAAAGGGGGCTTTGGGACTGAAGCTTTCTTT.

The V gene is TRBV11-3, the J gene TRBJ2-6; D may be TRBD1 (6 bases). The germline V gene has CDR1 SGHNT and CDR2 YENEEA. The CDR3 consists of 15 residues. V lost 7 bases, J lost 4 bases, and 14 bases lay in between. In DNA form, the CDR3 reads TGTGCCAGCATCACAGGGTTGAGGGGGGCCAACGTCCTGACTTTC. It yields the protein CASITGLRGANVLTF.

The J gene is TRBJ1-1, the V gene TRBV12-3 or TRBV12-4; tentative D call: TRBD1 (5 bases). The CDR3 contains 13 residues. The V end was cut by 3 bases, the J end by 4 bases, with 9 bases between. For the CDR3, the DNA is TGTGCCAGCAGTTTGCGACAGAGCACTGAAGCTTTCTTT. Translating it yields CASSLRQSTEAFF.

V usage is TRBV4-3 and J usage is TRBJ2-3; the match to TRBD2 covers 9 bases. The CDR3 length is 17 residues. Germline CDR1 and CDR2: LGHNA and YSLEER. V trimming: 1 base; J trimming: 2 bases; junction bases outside the gene matches: 7. The CDR3 loop is CASSQVSGRPDTDTQYF. The CDR3 DNA reads TGCGCCAGCAGCCAAGTCAGCGGGAGGCCGGACACAGATACGCAGTATTTT.

The rearrangement links TRBV16 to TRBJ1-4; TRBD1 matches 8 bases. This CDR3 comprises 16 residues. Trimming removed 6 bases from V and 5 bases from J; junction bases left unmatched: 11. Per germline, CDR1 KGHSY and CDR2 FQNENV. The CDR3 loop is CASRLGSGGANEKLFF. The CDR3 bases are TGTGCCAGCAGACTCGGATCAGGGGGCGCAAATGAAAAACTGTTTTTT.